The following is a TCR beta chain sequence with its context. The data belong to a study of blood T cell repertoires in COVID-19. About the research overall: The samples span acute and convalescent COVID-19 from the United States, Italy and Spain. T cells, B-cell-depleted T cells, or PBMCs provided the cDNA or gDNA that served as material.

Data came from immunoSEQ multiplex PCR; TCRdb stores just in-frame clones and leaves some out. The sample includes around 67,000 clones, 87% of them seen just once. Trimming took 5 bases from V and 6 from J, leaving 16 bases between them. Germline-derived CDR1 and CDR2 are PRHDT and FYEKMQ (reference sequence). This CDR3 has 15 residues. Sequenced input: peripheral blood. V gene TRBV13 combines with J gene TRBJ1-4; a weak D match, TRBD1 (6 bases). The source of this sequence is a man aged 45-65 years with active COVID-19. CDR3 amino acids: CASSAGTPRYEKLFF. In DNA, the CDR3 is TGTGCCAGCAGCGCCGGGACACCTCGTTATGAAAAACTGTTTTTT. The variable domain in full, with the rest retrieved from reference TRBV13 and TRBJ1-4, is AAGVIQSPRHLIKEKRETATLKCYPIPRHDTVYWYQQGPGQDPQFLISFYEKMQSDKGSIPDRFSAQQFSDYHSELNMSSLELGDSALYFCASSAGTPRYEKLFFGSGTQLSVL.